The 27 T cell receptor beta chains reported below all come from one sample, sequenced in a study of T cell responses to AZD1222 COVID-19 vaccine (dated by TCRdb to the early 2020s). Libraries were made using the immunoSEQ multiplex PCR assay. TCRdb took over this immuneACCESS table, retaining in-frame rearrangements with V and J assigned. Such tables are incomplete; in checked studies, under half of the missing clones stem from an unresolved V gene, and the remainder is unexplained. The sample data list 82,000 or so clones, and 90% to 95% of these were observed just once. The ten largest clones take up roughly 5.2% of the sample. Sample time point, as interpreted from the label and publication: baseline before first vaccination. The sequences come from peripheral blood, collected on day 0 of AZD1222 vaccination. The receptors derive from an adult in good health.

The chain has TRBV19 and TRBJ2-3, with 7 bases identical to TRBD2. The CDR3 has 15 residues. In germline, CDR1 is LNHDA, CDR2 SQIVND (reference sequence). After removal of 6 bases from V and 1 base from J, the junction contained 7 bases not matched to a gene. The CDR3 region is CASSQISGGTDTQYF. In DNA form, the CDR3 reads TGTGCCAGTAGCCAGATCAGCGGGGGCACAGATACGCAGTATTTT.

The chain is built from TRBV6-5 and TRBJ1-1, with D perhaps TRBD1 (5 bases). The CDR3 runs 14 residues. CDR1 is MNHEY and CDR2 is SVGAGI in the germline V gene. The germline V and J ends were trimmed by 5 bases and 0 bases, with 10 bases remaining between them. The CDR3: CASSIQAMNTEAFF. The CDR3 DNA reads as TGTGCCAGCAGTATACAGGCAATGAACACTGAAGCTTTCTTT.

Only one count was recorded for this clone. This rearrangement joins TRBV6-2 or TRBV6-3 to TRBJ2-5; tentatively, D is TRBD2 (6 bases). Germline CDR1 reads MNHEY; CDR2 reads SVGEGT. The CDR3 extends over 17 amino acids. The V gene lost 0 bases and the J gene lost 2 bases, with 16 bases spanning the gap. For the CDR3, the DNA is TGTGCCAGCAGTTACTCGGTTCGGCGGGGACCACAAGAGACCCAGTACTTC. Its translation: CASSYSVRRGPQETQYF.

The V gene is TRBV10-3, the J gene TRBJ1-2; D might be TRBD1 (5 bases). Trimming left V 6 bases short and J 6 bases short, with 17 bases between. Germline CDR1 reads ENHRY; CDR2 reads SYGVKD. This CDR3 has 14 residues. The DNA of the CDR3 is TGTGCCATCAGAAAGGACACCCTGGGTCATGGCTACACCTTC. Protein sequence: CAIRKDTLGHGYTF.

The J gene is TRBJ2-3, the V gene TRBV30; D not certain. Trimming pared 1 base from V and 0 bases from J, leaving 5 bases between. Per the germline V gene, CDR1 is GTSNPN and CDR2 is SVGIG (reference sequence). This CDR3 is 13 amino acids long. The CDR3 nucleotides read TGTGCCTGGAGTGGGCTTAGCACAGATACGCAGTATTTT. Translated: CAWSGLSTDTQYF.

As DNA, the CDR3 is TGTGCCACCAGCAGGGAGGGGGAACGATCCAAAAACATTCAGTACTTC. As protein: CATSREGERSKNIQYF. The chain uses TRBV15 and TRBJ2-4; possibly TRBD1 or TRBD2 for D (6 bases each). V was clipped by 3 bases and J by 2 bases, with 14 bases between them. Germline V gene sequence: CDR1 LNHNV, CDR2 YYDKDF (reference sequence). The CDR3 loop spans 16 amino acids.

This clone was counted only a few times. The gene calls are TRBV7-8 and TRBJ1-3, with TRBD1 as a possible D gene (6 bases). There are 14 residues in the CDR3. Deletions cut 5 bases from V and 4 bases from J, with 12 bases between. Looked up from germline, CDR1 is SGHVS and CDR2 is FQNEAQ. The CDR3 region has the DNA TGTGCCAGCAGCCCAGGGACATTCGGAAACACCATATATTTT. Its protein product is CASSPGTFGNTIYF.

J is TRBJ2-5 and V is TRBV19; D perhaps matches TRBD2 (5 bases). This CDR3 has 17 amino acids. CDR1 is LNHDA, CDR2 SQIVND, per germline (reference sequence). V shed 1 base and J shed 1 base, with 16 bases lying between them. For the CDR3, the DNA is TGTGCCAGTAGTATAGGGGTAGGAGGAGGCGGCCAAGAGACCCAGTACTTC. Translated, it gives CASSIGVGGGGQETQYF. The whole variable domain, filled in from reference TRBV19 and TRBJ2-5, reads DGGITQSPKYLFRKEGQNVTLSCEQNLNHDAMYWYRQDPGQGLRLIYYSQIVNDFQKGDIAEGYSVSREKKESFPLTVTSAQKNPTAFYLCASSIGVGGGGQETQYFGPGTRLLVL.

This chain connects TRBV19 to TRBJ2-5; 8 nucleotides line up with TRBD2. J was trimmed by 3 bases and V by 7 bases; bases with no gene match: 4. Looked up from germline, CDR1 is LNHDA and CDR2 is SQIVND (reference sequence). CDR3 length equals 13 residues. The CDR3 DNA follows: TGTGCCAGTAATCGGGGGGGTGAAGAGACCCAGTACTTC. Protein product: CASNRGGEETQYF.

The rearrangement links TRBV29-1 to TRBJ2-5; D assignment may be TRBD1 or TRBD2 (5 bases each). The CDR3 extends over 14 amino acids. Germline lookup yields CDR1 SQVTM and CDR2 ANQGSEA. V was trimmed by 7 bases and J by 2 bases, leaving 17 bases between them. In DNA, the CDR3 is TGCAGCGCCTCACGGGACGGCGGACAAGAGACCCAGTACTTC. Translating gives CSASRDGGQETQYF.

The chain has TRBV15 and TRBJ2-7, with a possible D match to TRBD2 (7 bases). The CDR3 contains 14 residues. Germline V gene data show CDR1 as LNHNV and CDR2 as YYDKDF (reference sequence). The V end lost 0 bases, the J end lost 5 bases, and 11 bases lay between the germline ends. As DNA, the CDR3 is TGTGCCACCAGCAGAGATGGGAGGGGGGACGAGCAGTACTTC. Protein product: CATSRDGRGDEQYF.

This chain links TRBV27 with TRBJ2-3, with D uncertain. Germline assignment: CDR1 MNHEY and CDR2 SMNVEV (reference sequence). The CDR3 runs to 15 residues. V gave up 4 bases and J gave up 0 bases, with 11 bases separating them. This CDR3 reads CASSWTVPSTDTQYF. CDR3 bases: TGTGCCAGCAGTTGGACGGTGCCGAGCACAGATACGCAGTATTTT.

This clone was picked up one time. The V and J genes are TRBV5-6 and TRBJ1-3, with D uncertain. The CDR3 is 16 amino acids. From germline, CDR1 is SGHDT and CDR2 YYEEEE. Trimming took off 1 base at V and 2 bases at J, with 13 bases between the two ends. The CDR3 loop is CASSLYLSGAGNTIYF. CDR3 in DNA: TGTGCCAGCAGCTTGTATCTGTCTGGGGCTGGAAACACCATATATTTT.

The chain is built from TRBV9 and TRBJ1-6, with 8 positions matching TRBD1. The CDR3 spans 14 residues. The J segment lost 10 bases and the V segment lost 4 bases, leaving 7 bases of the junction unmatched. Germline values: CDR1 SGDLS, CDR2 YYNGEE. The DNA of the CDR3 is TGTGCCAGCAGCCAAGGACAGGGACGATCACCCCTCCACTTT. It translates to CASSQGQGRSPLHF. Together with reference TRBV9 and TRBJ1-6, the CDR3 gives the full variable domain: DSGVTQTPKHLITATGQRVTLRCSPRSGDLSVYWYQQSLDQGLQFLIQYYNGEERAKGNILERFSAQQFPDLHSELNLSSLELGDSALYFCASSQGQGRSPLHFGNGTRLTVT.

The chain employs TRBV28 and TRBJ1-2; maybe TRBD1 (5 bases). CDR1 MDHEN and CDR2 SYDVKM come from the germline V gene. V shed 2 bases and J shed 5 bases, with 12 bases lying between them. The CDR3 loop spans 14 amino acids. CDR3 amino acids: CASSLPGTVYGYTF. The CDR3 bases are TGTGCCAGCAGTTTACCCGGGACGGTTTATGGCTACACCTTC.

The rearrangement links TRBV9 to TRBJ1-3; tentatively, D is TRBD1 (5 bases). Deletions cut 0 bases from V and 6 bases from J, with 16 bases between. Germline assignment: CDR1 SGDLS and CDR2 YYNGEE. This CDR3 has 16 amino acids. CDR3 region: CASSVGESRTPNTIYF. CDR3 bases: TGTGCCAGCAGCGTAGGTGAATCCCGGACACCAAACACCATATATTTT. The full variable domain, with the rest looked up from reference TRBV9 and TRBJ1-3, is DSGVTQTPKHLITATGQRVTLRCSPRSGDLSVYWYQQSLDQGLQFLIQYYNGEERAKGNILERFSAQQFPDLHSELNLSSLELGDSALYFCASSVGESRTPNTIYFGEGSWLTVV.

This chain joins TRBV27 and TRBJ2-7, with 10 positions matching TRBD2. The length of the CDR3 is 15 residues. Germline CDR1 MNHEY, CDR2 SMNVEV (reference sequence). Losses at the gene ends were 3 bases for V and 6 bases for J; bases not matched to a gene: 8. CDR3 region: CASSLGQRGGAEQYF. CDR3 nucleotide sequence: TGTGCCAGCAGTTTGGGCCAGCGGGGGGGCGCCGAGCAGTACTTC.

The chain couples TRBV5-1 to TRBJ2-7; TRBD1 matches at 7 bases. The germline gives CDR1 SGHRS, CDR2 YFSETQ. The CDR3 has 15 residues. V lost 3 bases to trimming and J lost 5 bases; unmatched junction nucleotides: 11. The CDR3 protein is CASSSKTGNLHEQYF. In DNA form, the CDR3 reads TGCGCCAGCAGCTCTAAGACAGGGAACCTCCACGAGCAGTACTTC.

This chain connects TRBV27 to TRBJ2-5; D is undetermined. The CDR3 spans 11 residues. Germline V gives CDR1 MNHEY, CDR2 SMNVEV (reference sequence). Deletions cut 3 bases from V and 5 bases from J, with 4 bases between. Here the CDR3 reads CASSFRETQYF. CDR3 in DNA: TGTGCCAGCAGTTTCCGCGAGACCCAGTACTTC.

This clone showed up just a few times. This chain joins TRBV7-9 and TRBJ1-1, with D unclear. The CDR3 consists of 12 residues. Germline CDR1 SEHNR, CDR2 FQNEAQ (reference sequence). Trimming took 5 bases from V and 6 from J, leaving 10 bases between them. In DNA form, the CDR3 reads TGTGCCAGCAGCCCCCCGACACCTGAAGCTTTCTTT. Translation gives CASSPPTPEAFF.

This clone was counted between two and nine times. The sample holds other DNA sequences that translate to the same CDR3. The chain links TRBV5-1 to TRBJ1-3; maybe TRBD1 (6 bases). The CDR3 has 16 amino acids. The V end was cut by 0 bases, the J end by 0 bases, with 10 bases between. Germline CDR1 and CDR2: SGHRS and YFSETQ. The CDR3 DNA reads as TGCGCCAGCAGCTTGGGCTACAGGGCCTCTGGAAACACCATATATTTT. Its protein is CASSLGYRASGNTIYF. Together with reference TRBV5-1 and TRBJ1-3, the CDR3 gives the full variable domain: KAGVTQTPRYLIKTRGQQVTLSCSPISGHRSVSWYQQTPGQGLQFLFEYFSETQRNKGNFPGRFSGRQFSNSRSEMNVSTLELGDSALYLCASSLGYRASGNTIYFGEGSWLTVV.

The V gene is TRBV4-2, the J gene TRBJ2-5; 7 bases agree with TRBD2. CDR3 length: 18 amino acids. Germline CDR1 reads LGHNA; CDR2 reads YNFKEQ. V shed 0 bases and J 2 bases; nucleotides not matched to a gene: 12. The CDR3 DNA is TGTGCCAGCAGCCAAGATGGCCCCTCGGGCGGGGGTCAAGAGACCCAGTACTTC. The encoded protein is CASSQDGPSGGGQETQYF.

The chain employs TRBV6-5 and TRBJ2-5; TRBD1 agrees at 8 bases. This CDR3 contains 13 residues. Germline CDR1 MNHEY, CDR2 SVGAGI. V trimming: 6 bases; J trimming: 4 bases; junction bases outside the gene matches: 4. CDR3 region: CASRRTGTETQYF. CDR3 nucleotide sequence: TGTGCCAGCAGGAGGACAGGGACAGAGACCCAGTACTTC.

The rearrangement uses TRBV28 and TRBJ2-7; 11 nucleotides match TRBD1. The CDR3 covers 15 residues. V shed 5 bases and J 4 bases; nucleotides not matched to a gene: 7. Germline V gene sequence: CDR1 MDHEN, CDR2 SYDVKM. This chain's CDR3 is CASSTSGTGGYEQYF. The CDR3, as DNA: TGTGCCAGCAGTACGTCCGGGACAGGGGGTTACGAGCAGTACTTC.

The chain combines TRBV2 with TRBJ1-4; D may be TRBD1 (6 bases). This CDR3 contains 15 residues. Per germline, CDR1 SNHLY and CDR2 FYNNEI. V lost 4 bases, J lost 8 bases, and 17 bases lay in between. The CDR3 reads CASSARQGISEKLFF. CDR3 in DNA: TGTGCCAGCAGTGCCCGTCAGGGGATCAGCGAAAAACTGTTTTTT.

The chain carries TRBV7-2 and TRBJ1-5, with a possible D match to TRBD1 (5 bases). The germline gives CDR1 SGHTA, CDR2 FQGNSA. The V end was cut by 4 bases, the J end by 6 bases, with 13 bases between. This CDR3 spans 14 amino acids. The CDR3 is CASSWGLAGQPQHF. CDR3 coding DNA: TGTGCCAGCAGCTGGGGACTGGCGGGTCAGCCCCAGCATTTT.

This chain connects TRBV5-6 to TRBJ1-4; D remains ambiguous. This CDR3 region has 15 residues. Trimming removed 0 bases from V and 4 bases from J, with 10 bases in between. In germline, CDR1 is SGHDT, CDR2 YYEEEE. The CDR3 loop reads CASSLGGGDNEKLFF. The CDR3 DNA sequence: TGTGCCAGCAGCTTGGGTGGCGGGGATAATGAAAAACTGTTTTTT.